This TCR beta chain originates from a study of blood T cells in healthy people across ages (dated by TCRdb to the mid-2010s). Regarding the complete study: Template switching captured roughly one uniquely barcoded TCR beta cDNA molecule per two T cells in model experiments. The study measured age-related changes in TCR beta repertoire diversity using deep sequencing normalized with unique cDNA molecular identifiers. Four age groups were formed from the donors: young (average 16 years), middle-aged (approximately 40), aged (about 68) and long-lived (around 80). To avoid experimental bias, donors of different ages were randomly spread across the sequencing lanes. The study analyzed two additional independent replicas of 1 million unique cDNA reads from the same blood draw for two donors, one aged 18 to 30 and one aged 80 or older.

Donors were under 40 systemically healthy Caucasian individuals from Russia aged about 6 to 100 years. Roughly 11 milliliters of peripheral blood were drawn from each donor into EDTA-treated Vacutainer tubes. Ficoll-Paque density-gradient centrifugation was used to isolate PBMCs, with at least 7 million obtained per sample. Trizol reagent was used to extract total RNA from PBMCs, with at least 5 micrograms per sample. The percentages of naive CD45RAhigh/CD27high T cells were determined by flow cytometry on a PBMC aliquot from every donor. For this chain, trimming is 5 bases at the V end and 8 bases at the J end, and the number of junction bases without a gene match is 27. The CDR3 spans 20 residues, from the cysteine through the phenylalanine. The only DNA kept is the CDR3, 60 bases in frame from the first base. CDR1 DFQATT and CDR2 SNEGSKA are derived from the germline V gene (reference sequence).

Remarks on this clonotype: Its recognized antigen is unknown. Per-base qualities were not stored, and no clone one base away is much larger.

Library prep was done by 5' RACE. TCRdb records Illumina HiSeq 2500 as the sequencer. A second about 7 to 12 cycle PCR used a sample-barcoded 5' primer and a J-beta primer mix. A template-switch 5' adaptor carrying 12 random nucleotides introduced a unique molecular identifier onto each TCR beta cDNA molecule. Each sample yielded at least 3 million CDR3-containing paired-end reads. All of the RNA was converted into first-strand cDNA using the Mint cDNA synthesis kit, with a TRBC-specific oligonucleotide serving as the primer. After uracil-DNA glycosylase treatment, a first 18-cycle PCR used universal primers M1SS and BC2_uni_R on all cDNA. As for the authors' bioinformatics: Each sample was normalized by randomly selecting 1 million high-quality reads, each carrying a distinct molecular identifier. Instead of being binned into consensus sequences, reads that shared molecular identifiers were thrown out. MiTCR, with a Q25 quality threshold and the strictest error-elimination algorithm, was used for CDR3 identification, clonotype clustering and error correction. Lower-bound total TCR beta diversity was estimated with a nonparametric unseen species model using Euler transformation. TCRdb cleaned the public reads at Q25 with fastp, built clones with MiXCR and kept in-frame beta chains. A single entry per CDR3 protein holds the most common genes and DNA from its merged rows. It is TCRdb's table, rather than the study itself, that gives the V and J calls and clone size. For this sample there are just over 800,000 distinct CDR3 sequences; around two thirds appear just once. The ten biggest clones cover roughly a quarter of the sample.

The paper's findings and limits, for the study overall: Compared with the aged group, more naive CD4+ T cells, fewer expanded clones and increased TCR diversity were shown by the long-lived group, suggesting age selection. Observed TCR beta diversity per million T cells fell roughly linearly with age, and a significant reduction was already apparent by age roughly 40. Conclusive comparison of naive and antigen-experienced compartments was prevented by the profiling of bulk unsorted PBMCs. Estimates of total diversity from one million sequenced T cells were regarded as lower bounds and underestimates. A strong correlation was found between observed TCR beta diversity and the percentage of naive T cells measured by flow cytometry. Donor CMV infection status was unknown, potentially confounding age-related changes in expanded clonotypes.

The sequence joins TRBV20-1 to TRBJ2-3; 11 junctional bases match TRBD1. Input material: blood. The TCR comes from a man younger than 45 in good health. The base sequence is TGCAGTGCTTTCCCCGGACAGGGGGCTAAACTAGGTGGAGGCATTGGTACGCAGTATTTT. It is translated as CSAFPGQGAKLGGGIGTQYF.